This TCR beta chain was recorded in a study of T and B cells in COVID-19 patients. General observations from the study: Patients with COVID-19 reportedly showed strongly skewed T cell receptor beta variable and joining gene usage. Clonality of TRB repertoires was high in active COVID-19; recovery brought above-healthy diversity and richness. Symptomatic-phase blood samples from mildly ill patients and early samples from severe cases were scarce.

Trimming removed 4 bases from V and 1 base from J, with 13 bases in between. The CDR3 spans 14 residues. CDR1 is DFQATT, CDR2 SNEGSKA, per germline (reference sequence). For this clonotype: Antigen: not known.

TRB was amplified from about 250-500 ng of blood genomic DNA. TRB rearrangements were amplified by multiplex PCR with BIOMED2 TRB-A/B primers. TCRdb re-called the multiplex PCR reads through MiXCR, storing one row per CDR3 protein. The sample records some 8,000 distinct CDR3 sequences, approximately 30% being singletons. This clonotype was sampled from a human donor with active COVID-19. The sequenced sample was blood. V is TRBV20-1 and J is TRBJ1-1; D call uncertain. CDR3 coding DNA: TGCAGTGCTATCTCCTATACACGGAACACTGAAGCTTTCTTT. Amino acids: CSAISYTRNTEAFF.